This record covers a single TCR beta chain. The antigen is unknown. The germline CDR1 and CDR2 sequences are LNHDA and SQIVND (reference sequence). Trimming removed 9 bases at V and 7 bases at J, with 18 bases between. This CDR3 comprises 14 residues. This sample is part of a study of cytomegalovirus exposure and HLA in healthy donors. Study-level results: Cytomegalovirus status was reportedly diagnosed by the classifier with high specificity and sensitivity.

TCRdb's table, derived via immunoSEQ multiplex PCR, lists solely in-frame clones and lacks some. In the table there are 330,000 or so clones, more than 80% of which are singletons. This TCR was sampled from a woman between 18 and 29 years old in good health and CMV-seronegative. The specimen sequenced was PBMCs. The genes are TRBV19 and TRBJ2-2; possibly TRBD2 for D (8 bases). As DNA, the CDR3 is TGTGCCAGCCGGCAGCGGGGGACAGTCGGGGAGCTGTTTTTT. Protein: CASRQRGTVGELFF. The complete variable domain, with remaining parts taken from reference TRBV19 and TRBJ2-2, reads DGGITQSPKYLFRKEGQNVTLSCEQNLNHDAMYWYRQDPGQGLRLIYYSQIVNDFQKGDIAEGYSVSREKKESFPLTVTSAQKNPTAFYLCASRQRGTVGELFFGEGSRLTVL.